This entry is about one TCR beta chain. The PCR used 60 Vbeta and 13 Jbeta primers. TCRdb's table, derived via immunoSEQ multiplex PCR, lists solely in-frame clones and lacks some. The data hold about 250,000 clones, with about 75% observed a single time. The sample originates from a study of cytomegalovirus exposure and HLA in healthy donors. This CDR3 contains 15 residues. The V segment lost 9 bases and the J segment 3 bases; nucleotides outside the gene matches: 8. Germline V gives CDR1 MDHEN, CDR2 SYDVKM. The V call is TRBV28, the J call TRBJ2-3; 11 bases line up with TRBD2. This receptor was identified in a female donor in good health and CMV-seronegative. The source material was PBMCs. The CDR3 sequence: CASPPLAGVTDTQYF. In DNA, the CDR3 is TGTGCCAGTCCTCCACTAGCGGGAGTTACAGATACGCAGTATTTT.